This TCR beta chain was captured in a study of CD8 T cells in ankylosing spondylitis. Study-level results: A motif of eight highly homologous TCR beta variants was seen as apparently characteristic of ankylosing spondylitis blood.

CDR3 size: 15 residues. Trimming at V came to 5 bases and at J to 8 bases, leaving 9 bases not matched to a gene. TCRdb passed the 5' RACE reads through MiXCR, listing each CDR3 protein once. The sample records 450,000 or so distinct CDR3 sequences, around 26% being singletons. In regard to this clonotype: Its antigen is unknown.

The material sequenced was blood, either unsorted or a sorted T cell fraction (not recorded which). This chain uses TRBV12-3 or TRBV12-4 with TRBJ1-4; 9 bases agree with TRBD1. The TCR was taken from a male donor with ankylosing spondylitis. CDR3 amino acids: CASSRWGQGEEKLFF. The CDR3 DNA reads TGTGCCAGCAGTCGATGGGGACAGGGCGAAGAAAAACTGTTTTTT.